Each of the 3 T cell receptor beta chains below was sequenced from the same sample in a study of cytomegalovirus exposure and HLA in healthy donors (dated by TCRdb to about 2017). Receptors were amplified or captured by the immunoSEQ multiplex PCR assay. For the multiplex PCR, a mixture combining 60 forward primers for TCR Vbeta segments and 13 reverse primers for TCR Jbeta segments was used. TCRdb holds this immuneACCESS table with in-frame rearrangements only. Some clones are missing; in checked studies, unresolved V genes explain under half, and the rest has no known cause. The table for this sample lists roughly 170,000 clones; over 60% of them were counted only once. In total, the top ten clones hold about 0.8% of the sample. Sequencing was performed on PBMCs. The receptors were gathered from a female donor in good health and CMV-seronegative.

This clone was picked up one time. The chain uses TRBV6-5 and TRBJ2-7; D may be TRBD2 (6 bases). V was cut by 5 bases and J by 6 bases, with 14 bases left in between. Looked up from germline, CDR1 is MNHEY and CDR2 is SVGAGI. The CDR3 is 13 amino acids. CDR3 bases: TGTGCCAGCAGTCAGGGACTCCCCCCCGAGCAGTACTTC. Protein product: CASSQGLPPEQYF.

This clone came up a few times. This chain links TRBV28 with TRBJ2-7, with D possibly being TRBD2 (7 bases). Between the trimmed V and J ends, which lost 6 bases and 2 bases, there was a span of 20 bases. Germline CDR1 reads MDHEN; CDR2 reads SYDVKM. The CDR3 sequence is 16 residues long. DNA of the CDR3: TGTGCCAGCAGGGGGGGGGCTAGCGGCGCCACCTACGAGCAGTACTTC. Its translation is CASRGGASGATYEQYF.

The J gene is TRBJ2-1, the V gene TRBV7-6; 9 bases are shared with TRBD2. Per the germline V gene, CDR1 is SGHVS and CDR2 is FNYEAQ. The CDR3 length is 16 residues. V lost 1 base and J lost 1; bases outside the gene matches: 2. Here the CDR3 DNA reads TGTGCCAGCAGCTTAGAGACTAGCGGATCCTACAATGAGCAGTTCTTC. Amino acid sequence: CASSLETSGSYNEQFF.